These 21 T cell receptor beta chains were sequenced from one sample in a study of cytomegalovirus exposure and HLA in healthy donors. Sequenced by immunoSEQ multiplex PCR; TCRdb stores in-frame clones only, minus some. The sample carries 30,000 to 40,000 clones, over 85% recorded once. Sequenced sample: PBMCs. The source of these receptors is a man between 18 and 35 years old in good health and CMV-seronegative.

This chain uses TRBV13 with TRBJ1-2; TRBD1 is a possible D gene (5 bases). Per the germline V gene, CDR1 is PRHDT and CDR2 is FYEKMQ (reference sequence). With 0 bases removed from V and 5 bases from J, the gap between germline ends came to 10 bases. The CDR3 loop spans 14 amino acids. Written as DNA, the CDR3 is TGTGCCAGCAGCTTAGGAGGGGCCTCTTATGGCTACACCTTC. It specifies CASSLGGASYGYTF.

The gene calls are TRBV5-5 and TRBJ1-5, with D tentatively TRBD1 (5 bases). Trimming removed 0 bases at V and 6 bases at J, with 13 bases between. Germline loops: CDR1 SGHKS, CDR2 YYEKEE (reference sequence). The CDR3 spans 15 residues. CDR3 sequence reads: CASSLDPGTGQPQHF. DNA for the CDR3: TGTGCCAGCAGCTTGGATCCAGGGACTGGTCAGCCCCAGCATTTT.

V is TRBV6-4 and J is TRBJ2-3, with TRBD2 matching over 10 bases. Trimming cost V 0 bases and J 0 bases; bases outside gene matches: 0. The germline V gene has CDR1 MRHNA and CDR2 SNTAGT. This CDR3 region has 16 residues. The CDR3 region is CASSDSTSGSTDTQYF. DNA of the CDR3: TGTGCCAGCAGTGACTCGACTAGCGGGAGCACAGATACGCAGTATTTT.

The V and J genes are TRBV5-6 and TRBJ1-2; D remains unclear. Germline V gene sequence: CDR1 SGHDT, CDR2 YYEEEE. V was shortened by 4 bases and J by 5 bases, with 15 bases between the two germline ends. This CDR3 is built from 14 residues. This chain's CDR3 is CASSQPLGDYGYTF. The CDR3 DNA follows: TGTGCCAGCAGCCAACCCTTGGGAGATTATGGCTACACCTTC.

The rearrangement links TRBV4-1 to TRBJ1-3; D is unclear. CDR1 MGHRA and CDR2 YSYEKL come from the germline V gene. Trimming took 1 base from V and 0 from J, leaving 10 bases between them. The CDR3 has 16 amino acids. The CDR3 region has the DNA TGCGCCAGCAGCCAAGCCGGGTTGCGCTCTGGAAACACCATATATTTT. Translated: CASSQAGLRSGNTIYF.

The rearrangement links TRBV2 to TRBJ1-1, with 10 bases identical to TRBD1. In germline, CDR1 is SNHLY, CDR2 FYNNEI. J was trimmed by 1 base and V by 8 bases; bases with no gene match: 13. The CDR3 runs to 17 residues. The CDR3 loop reads CASQHIGTGAPNTEAFF. CDR3 bases: TGTGCCAGCCAACATATAGGGACAGGGGCCCCGAACACTGAAGCTTTCTTT.

The rearrangement joins TRBV5-1 to TRBJ1-2; no clear D. Trimming removed 1 base at V and 2 bases at J, with 6 bases between. Per the germline V gene, CDR1 is SGHRS and CDR2 is YFSETQ. CDR3 length equals 13 residues. The CDR3 reads CASSLNNNYGYTF. The CDR3 bases are TGCGCCAGCAGCTTGAACAACAACTATGGCTACACCTTC. Full variable domain (remainder filled in from reference TRBV5-1 and TRBJ1-2): KAGVTQTPRYLIKTRGQQVTLSCSPISGHRSVSWYQQTPGQGLQFLFEYFSETQRNKGNFPGRFSGRQFSNSRSEMNVSTLELGDSALYLCASSLNNNYGYTFGSGTRLTVV.

The chain carries TRBV30 and TRBJ1-2, with D perhaps TRBD1 (6 bases). Germline V gene sequence: CDR1 GTSNPN, CDR2 SVGIG (reference sequence). There are 14 residues in the CDR3. With 1 base removed from V and 8 bases from J, the gap between germline ends came to 17 bases. Here the CDR3 reads CAWSGWGRREGYTF. CDR3 DNA sequence: TGTGCCTGGAGTGGGTGGGGGCGTAGGGAAGGCTACACCTTC.

The chain has TRBV18 and TRBJ1-2; the D gene is possibly TRBD1 (6 bases). CDR3 length: 15 amino acids. V was trimmed by 3 bases and J by 4 bases, leaving 15 bases between them. Germline V CDR1 and CDR2: KGHSH, LQKENI. CDR3 in amino acids: CASSPGPGVRYGYTF. In DNA, the CDR3 is TGTGCCAGCTCACCGGGGCCAGGGGTCCGCTATGGCTACACCTTC.

The rearrangement uses TRBV5-6 and TRBJ2-5, with 9 bases identical to TRBD1. This CDR3 comprises 15 residues. V lost 0 bases and J lost 4; bases outside the gene matches: 4. Germline CDR1 and CDR2: SGHDT and YYEEEE. The CDR3 reads CASSLGTGAGETQYF. CDR3 nucleotide sequence: TGTGCCAGCAGCTTGGGGACAGGGGCAGGAGAGACCCAGTACTTC.

The CDR3 sequence: CASSVGRQGFTDTQYF. CDR3 nucleotide sequence: TGTGCCAGCAGCGTAGGTCGGCAGGGGTTCACAGATACGCAGTATTTT. The V and J genes are TRBV9 and TRBJ2-3; tentatively, D is TRBD1 (6 bases). The germline V gene has CDR1 SGDLS and CDR2 YYNGEE. This CDR3 comprises 16 residues. V gave up 0 bases and J gave up 2 bases, with 13 bases separating them.

This clone is a singleton in its sample. The CDR3 DNA sequence: TGTGCCCTGGGCGAGCGGGGGGGCGTAGATACGCAGTATTTT. Translating it yields CALGERGGVDTQYF. J is TRBJ2-3 and V is TRBV30, with 10 bases that match TRBD2. The germline V gene has CDR1 GTSNPN and CDR2 SVGIG (reference sequence). The CDR3 has 14 amino acids. Trimming removed 8 bases from V and 5 bases from J; junction bases left unmatched: 10. Full variable domain (missing parts from reference TRBV30 and TRBJ2-3): SQTIHQWPATLVQPVGSPLSLECTVEGTSNPNLYWYRQAAGRGLQLLFYSVGIGQISSEVPQNLSASRPQDRQFILSSKKLLLSDSGFYLCALGERGGVDTQYFGPGTRLTVL.

CDR3 in DNA: TGTGCCAGCAGGACAACTAGCGGGGAGAACACCGGGGAGCTGTTTTTT. It codes for CASRTTSGENTGELFF. The chain joins TRBV6-8 to TRBJ2-2; 10 bases match TRBD2. With V trimmed by 6 bases and J by 1 base, 5 bases remained unmatched. CDR3 size: 16 residues. In germline, CDR1 is MNHGY, CDR2 SAAAGT.

This rearrangement joins TRBV4-1 to TRBJ2-1; 8 nucleotides line up with TRBD2. Trimming at V came to 3 bases and at J to 4 bases, leaving 8 bases not matched to a gene. The germline CDR1 and CDR2 sequences are MGHRA and YSYEKL. CDR3 size: 16 residues. The CDR3 DNA reads TGCGCCAGCAGCCAGGCAAGCGGGGGACCATACAATGAGCAGTTCTTC. It is translated as CASSQASGGPYNEQFF.

This rearrangement joins TRBV30 to TRBJ2-5; D perhaps matches TRBD2 (6 bases). V lost 4 bases and J 9 bases, leaving 12 bases between the germline ends. From germline, CDR1 is GTSNPN and CDR2 SVGIG (reference sequence). CDR3 length: 11 residues. CDR3 sequence reads: CAWTLRGSQYF. In nucleotides, the CDR3 is TGTGCCTGGACGCTGCGGGGTTCCCAGTACTTC.

The chain carries TRBV2 and TRBJ1-6; D is unclear. Germline assignment: CDR1 SNHLY and CDR2 FYNNEI. The CDR3 covers 14 residues. The germline V and J ends were trimmed by 2 bases and 6 bases, with 8 bases remaining between them. CDR3 in DNA: TGTGCCAGCAGTGAACTTATTAGTAATTCACCCCTCCACTTT. Its translation: CASSELISNSPLHF.

The chain has TRBV19 and TRBJ2-1; 12 bases map to TRBD2. The V gene's germline CDR1 is LNHDA and CDR2 SQIVND (reference sequence). There are 17 residues in the CDR3. With V trimmed by 8 bases and J by 7 bases, 15 bases remained unmatched. Here the CDR3 reads CASSGTSGPRGGNEQFF. The CDR3 region has the DNA TGTGCCAGTTCTGGGACTAGCGGGCCTAGGGGGGGGAATGAGCAGTTCTTC.

The rearrangement uses TRBV5-8 and TRBJ2-1; TRBD2 might be the D (5 bases). Germline V gene sequence: CDR1 SGHTS, CDR2 YDEGEE. This CDR3 is 15 amino acids long. Trimming pared 5 bases from V and 0 bases from J, leaving 12 bases between. The CDR3 protein is CASRSGSSSYNEQFF. For the CDR3, the DNA is TGTGCCAGCAGAAGTGGGAGCAGCTCCTACAATGAGCAGTTCTTC.

This clone was counted once. The rearrangement uses TRBV5-1 and TRBJ2-3, with a possible D match to TRBD2 (5 bases). The CDR3 extends over 15 amino acids. V was shortened by 7 bases and J by 6 bases, with 21 bases between the two germline ends. Germline V gene data show CDR1 as SGHRS and CDR2 as YFSETQ. The DNA of the CDR3 is TGCGCCAGCTGTTGTAGGACTGGGGTTACGGATACGCAGTATTTT. It specifies CASCCRTGVTDTQYF. Variable domain in full (rest from reference TRBV5-1 and TRBJ2-3): KAGVTQTPRYLIKTRGQQVTLSCSPISGHRSVSWYQQTPGQGLQFLFEYFSETQRNKGNFPGRFSGRQFSNSRSEMNVSTLELGDSALYLCASCCRTGVTDTQYFGPGTRLTVL.

The CDR3 sequence is CASSRGTGDTEAFF. In DNA, the CDR3 is TGTGCCAGCAGCCGGGGGACAGGGGACACTGAAGCTTTCTTT. The chain carries TRBV7-6 and TRBJ1-1, with 10 bases matching TRBD1. The germline V gene has CDR1 SGHVS and CDR2 FNYEAQ. V lost 5 bases and J lost 3; bases outside the gene matches: 3. The CDR3 covers 14 residues.

This chain links TRBV2 with TRBJ1-5; maybe TRBD1 (6 bases). The germline CDR1 and CDR2 sequences are SNHLY and FYNNEI. The CDR3 has 15 amino acids. Trimming took 5 bases from V and 2 from J, leaving 13 bases between them. The DNA for the CDR3 is TGTGCCAGCAGTATTTTACAGGGAGGCAATCAGCCCCAGCATTTT. Translated: CASSILQGGNQPQHF.